A selection of T cell receptor beta chains follows, all from one sample in a study of a mutant IDH1 vaccine in newly diagnosed glioma. Generated by immunoSEQ multiplex PCR, the TCRdb table keeps only in-frame clones and is missing some. The profile shows tens of thousands of clones, around 85% of them singletons. No antigen is known for these receptors. The sequenced sample was PBMCs, obtained from a glioma patient whose treatment included an IDH1 peptide vaccine. The receptors originated from a woman aged 45-59 years with glioma. The CDR3 runs from the conserved cysteine through the conserved F or W. Fields, in order: J gene, clone size, D gene, V gene, CDR3 DNA, CDR3 protein. A D gene is named only where the DNA matches it firmly. Clone size is shown for a subset of rows, as once, few, many or a class of expanded clone.

TRBJ2-7,-,TRBD2,TRBV7-8,TGTGCCAGCAGCTTAGCGGGGACTAGCGGGAATCGCGAGCAGTACTTC,CASSLAGTSGNREQYF
TRBJ1-3,-,TRBD1,TRBV30,TGTGCCTGGAGCCGGGACAGGTCAAGCTCTGGAAACACCATATATTTT,CAWSRDRSSSGNTIYF
TRBJ1-5,few,-,TRBV19,TGTGCCAGTAGTATTCCGACAGCGGATCAGCCCCAGCATTTT,CASSIPTADQPQHF
TRBJ1-5,-,-,TRBV5-8,TGTGCCAGCAGCGGCGGGGGGCCAAATAGCAATCAGCCCCAGCATTTT,CASSGGGPNSNQPQHF
TRBJ1-5,few,-,TRBV5-1,TGCGCCAGCAGCTTGGACTTCGATGGGCCCCAGCATTTT,CASSLDFDGPQHF
TRBJ2-7,once,TRBD1,TRBV28,TGTGCCAGCAGTTCTACTCCGGGACAGCCCGAGGGCTACGAGCAGTACTTC,CASSSTPGQPEGYEQYF
TRBJ1-2,few,-,TRBV30,TGTGCCTGGACCGGTGGGAATGGCTACACCTTC,CAWTGGNGYTF
TRBJ2-7,once,-,TRBV18,TGTGCCAGCTCACCACCTAAATTGAACTACGAGCAGTACTTC,CASSPPKLNYEQYF
TRBJ1-1,-,TRBD1,TRBV5-1,TGCGCCAGCAGCGCGACAGGGGTGAACACTGAAGCTTTCTTT,CASSATGVNTEAFF
TRBJ1-2,-,-,TRBV2,TGTGCCAGCAGTGAAGGGCACCCGGTTGACTATGGCTACACCTTC,CASSEGHPVDYGYTF
TRBJ1-1,few,TRBD1,TRBV2,TGTGCCAGCAAGAATCACAGGGGAACGAACACTGAAGCTTTCTTT,CASKNHRGTNTEAFF
TRBJ2-7,once,-,TRBV7-3,TGTGCCAGCAGCTTAACGGTCTCGGCCTACGAGCAGTACTTC,CASSLTVSAYEQYF
TRBJ1-2,-,-,TRBV6-1,TGTGCCAGCAGTCGAGGAGGGGTCGAGGGCTACACCTTC,CASSRGGVEGYTF
TRBJ2-2,-,TRBD2,TRBV5-6,TGTGCCAGCAGCTCGGCCCGACTAGCGAGCACCGGGGAGCTGTTTTTT,CASSSARLASTGELFF
TRBJ2-7,-,TRBD2,TRBV11-3,TGTGCCAGCAGCCTGGGACTAGCGGGAAGGAACGAGCAGTACTTC,CASSLGLAGRNEQYF
TRBJ2-7,-,-,TRBV30,TGTGCCTGGAGTGGCAGGGGCAACTCCTACGAGCAGTACTTC,CAWSGRGNSYEQYF
TRBJ2-3,-,TRBD2,TRBV4-1,TGCGCCAGCAGCCTACCTCTAGCGGGAGGCCTCACAGATACGCAGTATTTT,CASSLPLAGGLTDTQYF
TRBJ2-2,-,TRBD2,TRBV7-4,TGTGCCAGCAGCTTCCCTAGCGGGGGTAGAGCCGGGGAGCTGTTTTTT,CASSFPSGGRAGELFF
TRBJ2-7,once,-,TRBV6-5,TGTGCCAGCAGTTCCCGTCCAGGGGAAAGTGACTACGAGCAGTACTTC,CASSSRPGESDYEQYF
TRBJ2-5,-,-,TRBV6-5,TGTGCCAGCAGTCCCCCGGGGGCAAAAGAGACCCAGTACTTC,CASSPPGAKETQYF
TRBJ1-1,-,-,TRBV5-1,TGCGCCAGCAGCCCTGTGGGACGGAGGAACACTGAAGCTTTCTTT,CASSPVGRRNTEAFF
TRBJ2-1,-,TRBD2,TRBV5-1,TGCGCCAGCAGCTTGGCCGGGGGGGCCGCCGCCAATGAGCAGTTCTTC,CASSLAGGAAANEQFF
TRBJ2-7,-,TRBD1,TRBV5-6,TGTGCCAGCAGCTTGGGGGACAGGGGCTACGAGCAGTACTTC,CASSLGDRGYEQYF
TRBJ2-7,-,-,TRBV5-6,TGTGCCAGCAGCACAGGGAACAAGCAGTACTTC,CASSTGNKQYF
TRBJ2-5,-,-,TRBV5-1,TGCGCCAGCAGCATGGGGGAGGTCAGGTATCAAGAGACCCAGTACTTC,CASSMGEVRYQETQYF
TRBJ2-7,once,-,TRBV2,TGTGCCAGCAGCGAGGTAGGGCGCGAGCAGTACTTC,CASSEVGREQYF
TRBJ2-2,-,TRBD1,TRBV2,TGTGCCAGCAGTTTACAGGGGGCGGACACCGGGGAGCTGTTTTTT,CASSLQGADTGELFF
TRBJ1-5,few,-,TRBV19,TGTGCCACAGATACGGGTAAAGGTTCGCGTCAGCCCCAGCATTTT,CATDTGKGSRQPQHF
TRBJ1-1,-,TRBD1,TRBV5-6,TGTGCCAGCAGCGCCCACAGGGGCGTGAACACTGAAGCTTTCTTT,CASSAHRGVNTEAFF
TRBJ2-6,-,TRBD2,TRBV30,TGTGCCTGGATCACGCGGGGGGCGCAAGCGTCTGGGGCCAACGTCCTGACTTTC,CAWITRGAQASGANVLTF
TRBJ2-7,once,-,TRBV5-1,TGCGCCAGCAGCTTGCCGACAGCTACCTACGAGCAGTACTTC,CASSLPTATYEQYF
TRBJ2-1,-,TRBD2,TRBV2,TGTGCCAGCAGGAGCGGGGCTGAGCAGTTCTTC,CASRSGAEQFF
TRBJ1-2,-,TRBD1,TRBV29-1,TGCAGCGTTGATATGGGGGACAGGGGGCCCTATGGCTACACCTTC,CSVDMGDRGPYGYTF
TRBJ1-1,few,-,TRBV5-4,TGTGCCAGCAGCTTTCCACAGGGATCAAGGACTGAAGCTTTCTTT,CASSFPQGSRTEAFF
TRBJ2-7,once,TRBD2,TRBV7-9,TGTGCCAGCACCCCCTCCCCGCCTAGCGGCTCCTACGAGCAGTACTTC,CASTPSPPSGSYEQYF
TRBJ2-7,once,TRBD1,TRBV28,TGTGCCAGCAGTTATAACCTGTGGACAGGGGCCTACGAGCAGTACTTC,CASSYNLWTGAYEQYF
TRBJ2-7,-,TRBD1,TRBV11-2,TGTGCCAGCAGCCTAACAGGGGGCGTAGGGGAGCAGTACTTC,CASSLTGGVGEQYF
TRBJ2-7,-,TRBD1,TRBV19,TGTGCCAGTAAAATTTCTTTTGGGACAGGGTCCCACGAGCAGTACTTC,CASKISFGTGSHEQYF
TRBJ1-1,-,-,TRBV18,TGTGCCAGCTCACCACAACCGAACACTGAAGCTTTCTTT,CASSPQPNTEAFF
TRBJ2-7,-,TRBD2,TRBV28,TGTGCCAGCAGTTCTAGCGGGAGGGGGAACGAGCAGTACTTC,CASSSSGRGNEQYF
TRBJ2-5,-,TRBD1,TRBV7-9,TGTGCCAGCAGCTTACCGGGACAGCAAGAGACCCAGTACTTC,CASSLPGQQETQYF
TRBJ1-4,-,-,TRBV2,TGTGCCAGCAGTCTTACAGTCCAACCGCGGAAACTGTTTTTT,CASSLTVQPRKLFF
TRBJ2-7,-,-,TRBV10-1,TGCGCCAGCAGTGAGCAGGGAACCGTGAGCTCCTACGAGCAGTACTTC,CASSEQGTVSSYEQYF
TRBJ2-7,-,-,TRBV28,TGTGCCAGCAGTTTAAGGCCAGCCTACGAGCAGTACTTC,CASSLRPAYEQYF
TRBJ1-1,-,-,TRBV7-9,TGTGCCAGCAGCTTAGATAGGGGAACTGAAGCTTTCTTT,CASSLDRGTEAFF
TRBJ1-1,-,-,TRBV6-6,TGTGCCAGCAGTATTCAAAAGCAAGGCACTGAAGCTTTCTTT,CASSIQKQGTEAFF
TRBJ1-1,-,TRBD1,TRBV6-5,TGTGCCAGCATCCGGGACAGGGGTACTGAAGCTTTCTTT,CASIRDRGTEAFF
TRBJ2-2,once,-,TRBV7-6,TGTGCCAGCAGCTTAGCGCTTAAGGGAACCGGGGAGCTGTTTTTT,CASSLALKGTGELFF
TRBJ2-1,-,TRBD2,TRBV10-1,TGCGCCAGCAGTGACGGGAGGGCGGATGAGCAGTTCTTC,CASSDGRADEQFF
TRBJ1-2,-,-,TRBV7-9,TGTGCCAGCAGCTTGGGGAATGACTATGGCTACACCTTC,CASSLGNDYGYTF
TRBJ1-1,-,-,TRBV28,TGTGCCAGCAGCCTTCCCCAGACAGACCCCGGCACTGAAGCTTTCTTT,CASSLPQTDPGTEAFF
TRBJ2-7,-,-,TRBV5-1,TGCGCCAGCAGCCTTGGGGGTCTATCCTACGAGCAGTACTTC,CASSLGGLSYEQYF
TRBJ1-4,-,-,TRBV11-2,TGTGCCAGCAGCCCCCTTGGAGGGGCGAGCGAAAAACTGTTTTTT,CASSPLGGASEKLFF
TRBJ2-2,-,TRBD1,TRBV9,TGTGCCAGCAGCGTAGGTCTTGGGGACAGGGCCCCCGGGGAGCTGTTTTTT,CASSVGLGDRAPGELFF
TRBJ2-1,-,-,TRBV14,TGTGCCAGCAGCCGCAGGGGCCCCAATGAGCAGTTCTTC,CASSRRGPNEQFF